The clone carrying this TCR beta chain has only a few counts. Its target is unknown. This sample was included in a study of blood T cells in healthy people across ages. Study findings and constraints: Among long-lived donors, naive CD4+ cells were more numerous and diversity higher than in aged donors.

A J-beta primer mix and a sample-barcoded 5' primer were used in a second PCR of roughly 6 to 11 cycles. TCRdb fed the 5' RACE reads into MiXCR, producing one record per CDR3 protein. The repertoire has about 1 million distinct CDR3 sequences, around 43% of them found once; the top ten carry 15% to 20%. The sample, 7.5 to 10 milliliters of peripheral blood, was drawn from each donor. This CDR3 comprises 17 residues. Per the germline V gene, CDR1 is SGHVS and CDR2 is FQNEAQ. J was trimmed by 1 base and V by 4 bases; bases with no gene match: 7. Sequenced sample: blood. This clonotype was obtained from a woman aged 55 to 70 in good health. The genes are TRBV7-8 and TRBJ2-2; 9 positions match TRBD2. The CDR3 coding sequence is TGTGCCAGCAGCTCAAAAGCACTAGCGGGGAACACCGGGGAGCTGTTTTTT. Its protein product is CASSSKALAGNTGELFF.